The 18 T cell receptor beta chains in this list originate from one sample, sequenced in a study of early T cells in non-severe SARS-CoV-2 infection. Each CDR3 protein is one row after TCRdb ran MiXCR on the 5' RACE reads. The sample yields some 71,000 distinct CDR3 sequences, around 11% seen once. Sequencing was done on a sample of whole blood. These TCRs come from an adult who was a healthcare worker with PCR-confirmed SARS-CoV-2 infection or an uninfected control (not recorded which).

The chain recombines TRBV7-3 with TRBJ2-1; 14 bases fit TRBD2. This CDR3 has 20 amino acids. V was pared by 2 bases and J by 6 bases, with 15 bases of the junction left unmatched. Per the germline V gene, CDR1 is SGHTA and CDR2 is FQGTGA. CDR3 bases: TGTGCCAGCAGCTTACGGAACCATGGGACTAGCGGGAGACTAGGCAATGAGCAGTTCTTC. Translation gives CASSLRNHGTSGRLGNEQFF.

J is TRBJ1-6 and V is TRBV28; D remains ambiguous. Deletions cut 3 bases from V and 7 bases from J, with 16 bases between. The germline V gene encodes CDR1 MDHEN and CDR2 SYDVKM. This CDR3 contains 16 residues. CDR3 loop: CASSLGEGRSNSPLHF. The CDR3 nucleotides are TGTGCCAGCAGTTTGGGTGAGGGTCGGTCGAATTCACCCCTCCACTTT.

This clonotype showed up just a few times. J is TRBJ2-1 and V is TRBV27, with D perhaps TRBD2 (6 bases). Germline values: CDR1 MNHEY, CDR2 SMNVEV (reference sequence). The CDR3 totals 15 residues. V lost 7 bases, J lost 6 bases, and 19 bases lay in between. The CDR3 is CASTLGRGRSNEQFF. The CDR3 region has the DNA TGTGCCAGCACCCTAGGACGGGGGAGAAGCAATGAGCAGTTCTTC.

This clonotype came up once. This sequence joins TRBV7-8 and TRBJ2-2; TRBD1 matches at 7 bases. Trimming cost V 5 bases and J 4 bases; bases outside gene matches: 4. Germline CDR1 is SGHVS and CDR2 is FQNEAQ. The CDR3 has 14 amino acids. Here the CDR3 reads CASSMTGITGELFF. The CDR3 DNA sequence: TGTGCCAGCAGCATGACAGGGATCACCGGGGAGCTGTTTTTT.

The chain combines TRBV12-3 or TRBV12-4 with TRBJ2-3; D is ambiguous. The CDR3 loop spans 14 amino acids. Trimming took off 5 bases at V and 1 base at J, with 10 bases between the two ends. DNA of the CDR3: TGTGCCAGCAGTCAAACACGACGCACAGATACGCAGTATTTT. Translated: CASSQTRRTDTQYF.

This clonotype was counted a few times. The rearrangement joins TRBV28 to TRBJ1-4; no reliable D call. Deletions cut 4 bases from V and 0 bases from J, with 18 bases between. The CDR3 consists of 18 residues. Germline V lookup: CDR1 MDHEN, CDR2 SYDVKM. CDR3 sequence (DNA): TGTGCCAGCAGTTCAAGCTCGGTCGGGGTTCCAACTAATGAAAAACTGTTTTTT. Protein: CASSSSSVGVPTNEKLFF.

This clonotype came up a few times. The chain combines TRBV5-1 with TRBJ2-2; perhaps TRBD1 as D (5 bases). V was shortened by 5 bases and J by 2 bases, with 10 bases between the two germline ends. This CDR3 has 14 amino acids. The germline CDR1 and CDR2 sequences are SGHRS and YFSETQ. The CDR3 loop is CASSSDTNTGELFF. The CDR3 DNA reads as TGCGCCAGCAGTTCGGACACAAACACCGGGGAGCTGTTTTTT.

This clonotype was detected only a few times. Written as DNA, the CDR3 is TGTGCCAGCAGCTTAGCGCCCGGGAGGATCGACAATGAGCAGTTCTTC. Translating gives CASSLAPGRIDNEQFF. The J gene is TRBJ2-1, the V gene TRBV7-2; 7 bases are shared with TRBD2. The CDR3 covers 16 residues. The germline V gene encodes CDR1 SGHTA and CDR2 FQGNSA. Germline trimming cut 0 bases from V and 5 bases from J; bases unmatched to any gene: 7.

This clonotype has more than one count but fewer than ten. The chain couples TRBV6-5 to TRBJ2-2; perhaps TRBD2 as D (6 bases). Germline V gives CDR1 MNHEY, CDR2 SVGAGI. The ends were cut back, 2 bases at V and 3 bases at J, with 10 bases in the middle. This CDR3 has 15 amino acids. CDR3 residues: CASSYAGSHTGELFF. Here the CDR3 DNA reads TGTGCCAGCAGTTACGCGGGATCTCACACCGGGGAGCTGTTTTTT.

In this sample, this clonotype turned up a few times. This sequence joins TRBV7-9 and TRBJ2-2; tentative D call: TRBD2 (6 bases). Deletions cut 3 bases from V and 6 bases from J, with 11 bases between. The V gene's germline CDR1 is SEHNR and CDR2 FQNEAQ (reference sequence). This CDR3 contains 14 residues. The CDR3 coding sequence is TGTGCCAGCAGCTTGCGGGGCTGGGCCGGGGAGCTGTTTTTT. Translated: CASSLRGWAGELFF.

The chain couples TRBV6-2 or TRBV6-3 to TRBJ2-7; possibly TRBD2 for D (6 bases). The CDR3 is 13 amino acids. Trimming left V 6 bases short and J 3 bases short, with 12 bases between. Germline CDR1 reads MNHEY; CDR2 reads SVGEGT. The DNA for the CDR3 is TGTGCCAGCAGCCCCGGGACTTACTACGAGCAGTACTTC. Its protein product is CASSPGTYYEQYF.

CDR3 residues: CASSPWTGGMGSPLHF. Here the CDR3 DNA reads TGTGCCAGCAGCCCCTGGACAGGGGGCATGGGGTCACCCCTCCACTTT. The V gene is TRBV3-1, the J gene TRBJ1-6; 11 positions agree with TRBD1. From germline, CDR1 is LGHDT and CDR2 YNNKEL (reference sequence). V lost 4 bases, J lost 10 bases, and 9 bases stayed unmatched. This CDR3 contains 16 residues.

The V gene is TRBV5-1, the J gene TRBJ2-5; D is unresolved. This CDR3 contains 14 residues. V was pared by 1 base and J by 0 bases, with 7 bases between. From germline, CDR1 is SGHRS and CDR2 YFSETQ. The CDR3: CASSLFPNQETQYF. In DNA form, the CDR3 reads TGCGCCAGCAGCTTGTTTCCGAACCAAGAGACCCAGTACTTC.

The gene calls are TRBV7-9 and TRBJ1-4, with D unresolved. This CDR3 is built from 15 residues. Germline V gives CDR1 SEHNR, CDR2 FQNEAQ (reference sequence). Trimming pared 1 base from V and 0 bases from J, leaving 6 bases between. CDR3 sequence (DNA): TGTGCCAGCAGCTTAGGATTGGCAACTAATGAAAAACTGTTTTTT. Encoded protein: CASSLGLATNEKLFF.

At least ten counts were recorded for this clonotype. V gene TRBV6-6 combines with J gene TRBJ1-2; D possibly corresponds to TRBD1 (6 bases). The CDR3 contains 14 residues. V dropped 7 bases and J dropped 9 bases, with 21 bases sitting between them. Germline CDR1 and CDR2: MNHNY and SVGAGI (reference sequence). In DNA, the CDR3 is TGTGCCAGCACCAACGGGGGGGCGCGAGGAAGCTACACCTTC. Its protein is CASTNGGARGSYTF.

This clonotype appeared many times. This rearrangement joins TRBV9 to TRBJ2-2; no firm D call. Germline V gene sequence: CDR1 SGDLS, CDR2 YYNGEE. Trimming stripped 4 bases from V and 1 base from J, with 8 bases between. The CDR3 contains 14 residues. The DNA for the CDR3 is TGTGCCAGCAGCACGTCTGAGAACACCGGGGAGCTGTTTTTT. Amino acid sequence: CASSTSENTGELFF.

The chain couples TRBV19 to TRBJ2-3; 7 bases are shared with TRBD2. Germline V gene lookup returns CDR1 LNHDA and CDR2 SQIVND (reference sequence). Trimming took 7 bases from V and 4 from J; bases not matched to a gene: 8. The CDR3 is made up of 14 amino acids. CDR3 nucleotide sequence: TGTGCCAGTACCGCCGGGGGGTCGGCAGATACGCAGTATTTT. It specifies CASTAGGSADTQYF.

The chain couples TRBV11-3 to TRBJ2-5, with 8 bases fitting TRBD2. From germline, CDR1 is SGHNT and CDR2 YENEEA. J lost 5 bases, V lost 2 bases, and 4 bases had no gene match. The CDR3 length is 14 residues. The CDR3 protein is CASSLRTGGETQYF. CDR3 nucleotide sequence: TGTGCCAGCAGCTTACGGACGGGAGGGGAGACCCAGTACTTC.